Below are 18 T cell receptor beta chains sequenced from a single sample in a study of T cells in Graves' hyperthyroidism and ophthalmopathy. Amplified TCR beta CDR3 regions derived from RNA transcripts. Researchers ran a first-round RT-PCR on the TCR CDR3 using the HTBI primer set. Via MiXCR, TCRdb re-called the multiplex PCR reads, giving one row per CDR3 protein. The sample includes about 640,000 distinct CDR3 sequences, 45% seen only once; the top ten take about 7.2%. Specimen: peripheral blood or thyroid tissue (not recorded which). The source is an adult man with Graves' disease, either hyperthyroidism or ophthalmopathy (not recorded which).

The chain couples TRBV7-2 to TRBJ1-1; D unclear. Per the germline V gene, CDR1 is SGHTA and CDR2 is FQGNSA. CDR3 size: 15 residues. With 9 bases removed from V and 0 bases from J, the gap between germline ends came to 17 bases. The CDR3 nucleotides read TGTGCCAGTAGTATAGTAAGCCAGATGAACACTGAAGCTTTCTTT. Amino acid sequence: CASSIVSQMNTEAFF.

The chain uses TRBV4-2 and TRBJ1-5; D is perhaps TRBD1 (6 bases). Germline CDR1 and CDR2: LGHNA and YNFKEQ. The ends were cut back, 1 base at V and 7 bases at J, with 11 bases in the middle. The CDR3 is 14 residues long. CDR3 nucleotide sequence: TGTGCCAGCAGCCAAGGGGCGGGGGGCCAGCCCCAGCATTTT. Its translation is CASSQGAGGQPQHF.

This clonotype turned up a few times. The chain couples TRBV7-9 to TRBJ2-7; 9 bases agree with TRBD2. Germline CDR1 and CDR2: SEHNR and FQNEAQ (reference sequence). Losses at the gene ends were 7 bases for V and 4 bases for J; bases not matched to a gene: 14. The CDR3 is made up of 16 amino acids. CDR3: CASTPPGLAQSYEQYF. CDR3 coding DNA: TGTGCCAGCACCCCCCCGGGACTAGCCCAATCATACGAGCAGTACTTC.

The chain has TRBV20-1 and TRBJ1-4, with D tentatively TRBD1 (5 bases). Trimming took 0 bases from V and 2 from J, leaving 7 bases between them. This CDR3 contains 14 residues. CDR1 and CDR2 (germline): DFQATT, SNEGSKA (reference sequence). The chain's CDR3 is CSARDGGTNEKLFF. The CDR3 nucleotides read TGCAGTGCTAGAGATGGGGGGACTAATGAAAAACTGTTTTTT.

At least ten counts were recorded for this clonotype. CDR3: CSATNRGNTEAFF. The CDR3 coding sequence is TGCAGTGCTACTAACAGGGGGAACACTGAAGCTTTCTTT. V gene TRBV20-1 combines with J gene TRBJ1-1; TRBD1 matches 7 bases. The CDR3 sequence is 13 residues long. V lost 4 bases, J lost 1 base, and 3 bases stayed unmatched. Germline V gene data show CDR1 as DFQATT and CDR2 as SNEGSKA (reference sequence).

The chain recombines TRBV15 with TRBJ1-5; unclear D gene. There are 18 residues in the CDR3. CDR1 LNHNV and CDR2 YYDKDF come from the germline V gene (reference sequence). V was cut by 4 bases and J by 0 bases, with 19 bases left in between. The CDR3 sequence: CATSTEYTAGYSNQPQHF. The CDR3 DNA reads TGTGCCACCAGCACAGAGTACACAGCGGGGTATAGCAATCAGCCCCAGCATTTT.

A remark on this clonotype: Because the CDR3's place on the DNA is in doubt, the DNA is left out and the CDR3 is given as listed by TCRdb. V usage is TRBV10-3 and J usage is TRBJ1-5; TRBD1, the table's D call, lacks a check against the DNA. Counting both end residues, the CDR3 totals 16 amino acids. Germline V gene sequence: CDR1 ENHRY, CDR2 SYGVKD. The chain's CDR3 is CAICSAPGASNQPQHF.

The V and J genes are TRBV7-9 and TRBJ2-5, with TRBD2 as a possible D gene (6 bases). V gave up 3 bases and J gave up 3 bases, with 8 bases separating them. Germline V CDR1 and CDR2: SEHNR, FQNEAQ (reference sequence). There are 13 residues in the CDR3. The CDR3 DNA reads as TGTGCCAGCAGCTTTTCGGGAGAAGAGACCCAGTACTTC. Translation: CASSFSGEETQYF.

The chain links TRBV12-3 or TRBV12-4 to TRBJ1-1, with TRBD1 as a possible D gene (5 bases). CDR3 size: 12 residues. V was cut by 2 bases and J by 8 bases, with 9 bases left in between. The CDR3 region has the DNA TGTGCCAGCAGTTTAAGACAGTCAGAAGCTTTCTTT. Translation gives CASSLRQSEAFF.

Notes on this clonotype: A much bigger clone sits one base away, suggesting this may be a read error. The final CDR3 position lacks the conserved phenylalanine or tryptophan, pointing to a likely read error. This sequence joins TRBV7-9 and TRBJ2-7; TRBD2 aligns across 7 bases. V was clipped by 5 bases and J by 5 bases; unmatched bases: 9. CDR3 length: 14 residues. Germline V gene lookup returns CDR1 SEHNR and CDR2 FQNEAQ (reference sequence). Here the CDR3 DNA reads TGTGCCAGCAGCGTGGAAGGGAGGGATCACGAGCAGTACCTC. Its protein is CASSVEGRDHEQYL.

The chain combines TRBV19 with TRBJ1-4; maybe TRBD1 (5 bases). Trimming cost V 3 bases and J 8 bases, with 19 bases left between them. Germline V CDR1 and CDR2: LNHDA, SQIVND (reference sequence). The CDR3 is 16 amino acids. The CDR3 nucleotides are TGTGCCAGTAGTATCACCGGGACCCCTCTGCGGGAAAAACTGTTTTTT. Its protein is CASSITGTPLREKLFF.

This clonotype was seen ten or more times. V and J are TRBV7-3 and TRBJ1-1; D is undetermined. CDR1 and CDR2 from the germline V gene are SGHTA and FQGTGA. V dropped 4 bases and J dropped 1 base, with 7 bases sitting between them. There are 13 residues in the CDR3. CDR3 sequence (DNA): TGTGCCAGCAGCTCTCAGCCGAACACTGAAGCTTTCTTT. Encoded protein: CASSSQPNTEAFF. Based on the CDR3 plus reference TRBV7-3 and TRBJ1-1, the full variable domain is GAGVSQTPSNKVTEKGKYVELRCDPISGHTALYWYRQSLGQGPEFLIYFQGTGAADDSGLPNDRFFAVRPEGSVSTLKIQRTERGDSAVYLCASSSQPNTEAFFGQGTRLTVV.

The V gene is TRBV7-6, the J gene TRBJ2-2; 7 nucleotides line up with TRBD1. The CDR3 is made up of 14 amino acids. Germline assignment: CDR1 SGHVS and CDR2 FNYEAQ. V shed 1 base, J shed 8 bases, and the junction held 4 bases outside the gene matches. The CDR3 here is CASSLVAQGGELFF. Here the CDR3 DNA reads TGTGCCAGCAGCTTAGTCGCACAGGGGGGGGAGCTGTTTTTT.

The chain recombines TRBV20-1 with TRBJ2-5; 10 nucleotides align to TRBD1. The CDR3 runs 15 residues. J lost 5 bases, V lost 2 bases, and 8 bases had no gene match. The germline V gene has CDR1 DFQATT and CDR2 SNEGSKA (reference sequence). The CDR3 nucleotides read TGCAGTGCTAGACCCAGGGACAGGGGACGGGAGACCCAGTACTTC. Translating it yields CSARPRDRGRETQYF.

This clonotype came up many times. The chain couples TRBV12-3 or TRBV12-4 to TRBJ2-7; a possible D gene is TRBD1 (6 bases). V was cut by 5 bases and J by 3 bases, with 8 bases left in between. The CDR3 has 12 residues. CDR3 nucleotide sequence: TGTGCCAGCAGTGGACAGCGCTACGAGCAGTACTTC. Translation gives CASSGQRYEQYF.

In this sample, this clonotype turned up many times. The gene calls are TRBV2 and TRBJ1-5; the match to TRBD1 covers 7 bases. Germline loops: CDR1 SNHLY, CDR2 FYNNEI. CDR3 size: 15 residues. The J segment lost 3 bases and the V segment lost 6 bases, leaving 8 bases of the junction unmatched. This CDR3 reads CASSVTGDSNQPQHF. The CDR3 DNA is TGTGCCAGCAGCGTAACAGGGGACTCCAATCAGCCCCAGCATTTT. The full variable domain, in which reference TRBV2 and TRBJ1-5 provide the parts outside the CDR3, is EPEVTQTPSHQVTQMGQEVILRCVPISNHLYFYWYRQILGQKVEFLVSFYNNEISEKSEIFDDQFSVERPDGSNFTLKIRSTKLEDSAMYFCASSVTGDSNQPQHFGDGTRLSIL.

Of note for this clonotype: A much larger clone differs by one base, so this may be a read error. DNA for the CDR3: TGTGCCAGCAGCCCCTCTTCCATACGTGACTCCTACAAGCAGTACTTC. The encoded protein is CASSPSSIRDSYKQYF. This chain connects TRBV7-2 to TRBJ2-7; no firm D call. The germline V gene encodes CDR1 SGHTA and CDR2 FQGNSA. The CDR3 loop spans 16 amino acids.

The rearrangement uses TRBV12-3 or TRBV12-4 and TRBJ2-2, with 8 positions matching TRBD1. The CDR3 runs 15 residues. The V and J ends lost 5 bases and 5 bases, in that order; junction bases with no gene match: 7. CDR3 bases: TGTGCCAGCAGTGACGCAGGGGGCAGAACCGGGGAGCTGTTTTTT. It specifies CASSDAGGRTGELFF.